These 12 T cell receptor beta chains originate from one sample sequenced in a study of T-cell memory formation after mild COVID-19. TCRdb called the 5' RACE reads again in MiXCR, with one record for every CDR3 protein. The sample yields roughly 580,000 distinct CDR3 sequences, approximately 18% seen once. The source material was PBMCs or a T cell subset sorted from them (not recorded which). All receptors derive from an adult woman who had mild COVID-19 (a few samples of this study predate the infection). Cell type and time point are not known.

V and J are TRBV7-9 and TRBJ2-5; D might be TRBD1 or TRBD2, each matching 5 bases. Germline-derived CDR1 and CDR2 are SEHNR and FQNEAQ (reference sequence). The CDR3 length is 18 residues. Trimming took off 1 base at V and 1 base at J, with 19 bases between the two ends. The CDR3 DNA is TGTGCCAGCAGCTTAGGGAATCGGCCTTCTGGGACCCAAGAGACCCAGTACTTC. Translating it yields CASSLGNRPSGTQETQYF.

This clonotype was seen only a few times. The chain has TRBV5-1 and TRBJ2-7; 10 bases align to TRBD1. The CDR3 is made up of 18 amino acids. The J segment lost 2 bases and the V segment lost 4 bases, leaving 15 bases of the junction unmatched. Germline V gene sequence: CDR1 SGHRS, CDR2 YFSETQ. The CDR3 here is CASSLDGIPGQGTYEQYF. The DNA for the CDR3 is TGCGCCAGCAGCCTAGACGGAATACCGGGACAGGGGACCTACGAGCAGTACTTC.

This clonotype has just a few counts. This rearrangement joins TRBV7-9 to TRBJ2-1, with 12 bases matching TRBD2. The trim removed 1 base at V and 6 bases at J, leaving 10 bases unmatched. This CDR3 has 18 residues. The germline CDR1 and CDR2 sequences are SEHNR and FQNEAQ (reference sequence). DNA of the CDR3: TGTGCCAGCAGCTTAGACCTAGCGGGAGGGCCAATTGGCAATGAGCAGTTCTTC. It encodes CASSLDLAGGPIGNEQFF.

This clonotype was counted only a few times. This chain links TRBV12-3 or TRBV12-4 with TRBJ2-1; D might be TRBD1 or TRBD2, each matching 5 bases. The CDR3 spans 15 residues. Trimming stripped 6 bases from V and 7 bases from J, with 19 bases between. The DNA of the CDR3 is TGTGCCAGCAGGCTACGGGGCTACCCGGGTAATGAGCAGTTCTTC. Its translation: CASRLRGYPGNEQFF.

This clonotype came up once. V usage is TRBV3-1 and J usage is TRBJ1-1, with D possibly matching TRBD1 (5 bases). Looked up from germline, CDR1 is LGHDT and CDR2 is YNNKEL (reference sequence). V lost 2 bases, J lost 1 base, and 11 bases lay in between. The CDR3 loop spans 15 amino acids. CDR3: CASSQFPQGNTEAFF. DNA of the CDR3: TGTGCCAGCAGCCAATTTCCGCAGGGGAACACTGAAGCTTTCTTT.

This clonotype appeared a few times. The rearrangement uses TRBV7-8 and TRBJ2-3, with 13 bases that match TRBD2. The germline V gene has CDR1 SGHVS and CDR2 FQNEAQ. Trimming removed 3 bases from V and 6 bases from J; junction bases left unmatched: 6. The CDR3 has 16 amino acids. CDR3 bases: TGTGCCAGCAGCTTGGTTGGGGGACTAGCGGGGGATACGCAGTATTTT. Residues: CASSLVGGLAGDTQYF.

In its sample, this clonotype was seen a few times. The rearrangement links TRBV12-3 or TRBV12-4 to TRBJ1-2; 7 nucleotides line up with TRBD1. The V segment lost 6 bases and the J segment 9 bases; nucleotides outside the gene matches: 10. There are 13 residues in the CDR3. The CDR3 here is CASSQTGHGSYTF. CDR3 sequence (DNA): TGTGCCAGCAGCCAGACAGGGCATGGGAGCTACACCTTC.

The V and J genes are TRBV3-1 and TRBJ2-1; D unresolved. Trimming took off 0 bases at V and 6 bases at J, with 9 bases between the two ends. Germline lookup yields CDR1 LGHDT and CDR2 YNNKEL (reference sequence). The CDR3 spans 14 residues. Here the CDR3 reads CASSQDPGFNEQFF. CDR3 in DNA: TGTGCCAGCAGCCAAGATCCTGGCTTCAATGAGCAGTTCTTC.

Only a few counts were recorded for this clonotype. This chain links TRBV5-1 with TRBJ2-7, with D unclear. The CDR3 extends over 12 amino acids. Trimming took 3 bases from V and 6 from J, leaving 10 bases between them. Germline CDR1 is SGHRS and CDR2 is YFSETQ. This chain's CDR3 is CASSSGWSEQYF. In nucleotides, the CDR3 is TGCGCCAGCAGCTCAGGCTGGTCCGAGCAGTACTTC.

This clonotype was counted between two and nine times. The chain joins TRBV7-9 to TRBJ2-1; D not resolved. Germline assignment: CDR1 SEHNR and CDR2 FQNEAQ (reference sequence). V lost 4 bases to trimming and J lost 7 bases, with 11 bases between them. The CDR3 has 13 amino acids. CDR3 sequence: CASSSAIGNEQFF. In DNA, the CDR3 is TGTGCCAGCAGCTCGGCGATCGGGAATGAGCAGTTCTTC.

This clonotype was found a few times. The V gene is TRBV24-1, the J gene TRBJ2-5; D tentatively fits TRBD1 or TRBD2 (5 bases each). V dropped 9 bases and J dropped 2 bases, with 12 bases sitting between them. Germline V gene data show CDR1 as KGHDR and CDR2 as SFDVKD. This CDR3 is 13 amino acids long. CDR3 sequence reads: CATQGRLQETQYF. CDR3 sequence (DNA): TGTGCCACCCAGGGACGGCTACAAGAGACCCAGTACTTC.

This clonotype was found a few times. The chain recombines TRBV6-6 with TRBJ1-5; D call uncertain. CDR3 length: 12 residues. Germline V gene data show CDR1 as MNHNY and CDR2 as SVGAGI (reference sequence). Trimming left V 0 bases short and J 11 bases short, with 8 bases between. The CDR3 protein is CASSYSGDAQHF. The CDR3 DNA reads TGTGCCAGCAGTTACTCGGGTGACGCCCAGCATTTT.